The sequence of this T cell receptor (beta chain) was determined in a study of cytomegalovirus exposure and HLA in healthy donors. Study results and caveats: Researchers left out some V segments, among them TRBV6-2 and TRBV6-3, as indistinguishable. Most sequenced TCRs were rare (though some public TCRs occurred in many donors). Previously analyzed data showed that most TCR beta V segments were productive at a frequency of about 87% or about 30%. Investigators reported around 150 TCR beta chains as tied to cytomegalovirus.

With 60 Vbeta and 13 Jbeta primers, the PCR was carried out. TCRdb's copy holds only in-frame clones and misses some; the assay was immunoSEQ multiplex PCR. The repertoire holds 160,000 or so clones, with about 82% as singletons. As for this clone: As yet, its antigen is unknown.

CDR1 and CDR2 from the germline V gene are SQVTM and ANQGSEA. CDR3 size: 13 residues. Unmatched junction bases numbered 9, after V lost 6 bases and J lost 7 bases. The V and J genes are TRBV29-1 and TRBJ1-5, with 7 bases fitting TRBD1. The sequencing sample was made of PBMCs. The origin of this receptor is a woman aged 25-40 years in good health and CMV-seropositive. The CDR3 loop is CSVAGQPGQPQHF. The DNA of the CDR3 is TGCAGCGTCGCGGGACAGCCCGGGCAGCCCCAGCATTTT.